The T cell receptor beta chain under discussion was sequenced for a study of T-cell memory formation after mild COVID-19. Study summary: TCR clusters showed largely donor specificity.

Notes on this clonotype: Antigen: not known.

Study findings and constraints: Contracting CD4+ clones were located mainly in CM and EM, and CD8+ clones in EMRA. Later expanders leaned toward CD4+, whereas clones contracting from day 15 to 85 were balanced CD4/CD8. The appearance of some responding clones in pre-infection memory suggested that cross-reactive memory joined.

TCRdb ran MiXCR on the 5' RACE reads and lists one entry per CDR3 protein. The data hold about 45,000 distinct CDR3 sequences, with 7.3% observed a single time. The material sequenced was PBMCs or a T cell subset sorted from them (not recorded which). This clonotype originated in a man aged 18 to 29 who had mild COVID-19 (a few samples of this study predate the infection). Cell type and time point are not known.

The CDR3 coding sequence is TGTGCCAGCAGTGAATTCGGGCGGGCACCCCTCCACTTT. Translation: CASSEFGRAPLHF. The genes are TRBV25-1 and TRBJ1-6; D gene unclear. This CDR3 is 13 amino acids long. With 1 base removed from V and 11 bases from J, the gap between germline ends came to 9 bases. Germline V lookup: CDR1 MGHDK, CDR2 SYGVNS.